This T cell receptor (beta chain) was recovered during a study of cytomegalovirus exposure and HLA in healthy donors (dated by TCRdb to about 2017). With respect to the entire study: An earlier analysis of 587 of the donors reported around 280 Gb of sequence data and around 100 million unique TCR beta sequences obtained from approximately 180 million T cells. Approximately 300 gigabases of sequencing data and about 92 million unique TCR sequences made up an early release that covered some 640 HLA-typed donors. Among the roughly 390 genotyped donors, roughly 80% belonged to the genetic ancestry cluster associated with self-reported Caucasian donors. The study aimed to test whether cataloging public T cell receptors could reveal signatures of past pathogen exposure. The study used immunosequencing to profile the T cell repertoires of 666 subjects and linked those repertoires to cytomegalovirus serostatus. Besides the first cohort of roughly 660 subjects, a separate validation cohort made up of over 95 different subjects was used. To predict cytomegalovirus infection status, the study combined high-throughput TCR immunosequencing, statistical association of individual TCRs with disease status, and machine learning. A later analysis re-examined previously published TCR beta repertoires from more than 650 donors and added high-resolution HLA genotyping to investigate patterns of TCR occurrence. Rather than using new phenotypic data, the later analysis identified candidate immune exposures from TCR beta sequences and from how often those sequences occurred across donors. To decide whether each TCR beta V gene segment behaved as functional or pseudogenic, an earlier analysis of nearly 600 of the donors relied on high-throughput TCR beta sequencing. Donor age, sex, ethnicity and CMV serostatus were compiled together with the repertoire data. In a later genetic analysis, genome-wide SNP genotypes for about three fifths of the 666 donors were used, and that subset was treated as a discovery cohort. Every discovery cohort repertoire had been produced on one sequencing platform. HLA typing covered class I and class II loci at four-digit resolution. The number of typed donors differed by locus: roughly 629-630 for A, B, C, DRB1 and DQB1; 500 to 550 for DQA1; approximately 600 for DPA1; and some 430 for DPB1. Five DR-DQ haplotypes were handled as single units for association and clustering, since linkage in the cohort was strong. Across roughly 420 genotyped donors of the cohort, an average of about 250,000 unique TCR beta nucleotide sequences per donor were sequenced, and roughly a sixth of those sequences were non-productive. The full study reports these points: In the study, 150 to 200 TCR beta chains were listed as associated with cytomegalovirus. The classifier was reported to diagnose cytomegalovirus status with high specificity and sensitivity in both the original and validation cohorts. The only immune exposure information available for the cohort was CMV serostatus. Some IMGT-functional V segments, including TRBV6-2 and TRBV6-3, could not be told apart with the 87-base-pair reads, so those segments were excluded. A later analysis associated 15,000 or so TCR beta sequences with specific HLA alleles at a false discovery rate of 0.05. A further reported finding was that TCR beta sequences accurately predicted the HLA-A and HLA-B alleles for most subjects in the first cohort. Strong co-occurrence of HLA alleles, especially DR and DQ, made assigning TCR associations to individual alleles difficult. In a later analysis, HLA-associated TCR beta chains showed more clonal expansion and lower generation probabilities than non-associated chains that were equally common. A cluster of highly shared sequence variants was judged likely to be a technical artifact of the sequencing pipeline. In an earlier analysis of 587 of the donors, most TCR beta V segments appeared in productive rearrangements about 87% or about 30% of the time, broadly matching IMGT annotations. Roughly uniform sequencing depth across donors was assumed in presence/absence analyses, although this assumption may not hold. A later analysis found that TCR association rates varied across HLA loci, with DRB1 alleles showing the most associated TCRs and HLA-C alleles the fewest. This cohort had only TCR beta chains sequenced, and the lack of alpha or paired-chain data limited which features could be detected. An association between a missense DCLRE1C variant and V-gene and J-gene trimming of TCR beta chains was found in a later genetic analysis and replicated in an independent cohort. Across donors, most TCR sequences were observed very rarely, whereas some public TCRs were present in many individuals. A few of the identified cytomegalovirus-associated TCR beta chains were confirmed in vitro to be specific for cytomegalovirus antigens. The earlier analysis of some 560 of the donors excluded approximately 15 rarely observed V segments, including chromosome 9 orphons, because counts were too low. Because some donors lacked HLA typing at each locus, the association tests relied only on the typed subset. Linkage disequilibrium might explain the correlated functional status among segregating V segments, but an unknown experimental factor could not be ruled out. Compared with the 666-donor mean, donors in an Asian-associated ancestry cluster had fewer N-insertions in productive TCRs, according to a later genetic analysis. A later analysis found that most CMV-associated TCR beta chains appeared HLA-restricted, with HLA associations seemingly driven largely by CMV exposure. The authors suggested that the approach could potentially be generalized to other disease states and immunological phenotypes. According to a later analysis, parvovirus B19, influenza, CMV and Epstein-Barr virus appeared linked to several top co-occurrence clusters.

The cohort consisted of 600 to 750 healthy bone marrow donors. At the time of sampling, every cohort member was nominally healthy, though immune exposures that went unrecorded were likely present. The donor tested CMV seropositive, placing the donor among the 289 seropositive members of the cohort. Every donor gave a peripheral blood sample, and the peripheral blood mononuclear cells from that sample were used for TCR beta sequencing. Genomic DNA was extracted from the blood cell samples with the Qiagen DNeasy Blood Extraction Kit. For this clone: Its antigen is still unknown. Per-base quality was not reported, and no clone a single base away is much larger than it.

Libraries were made using the immunoSEQ multiplex PCR assay. For the multiplex PCR, a mixture combining 60 forward primers for TCR Vbeta segments and 13 reverse primers for TCR Jbeta segments was used. Amplification of the CDR3 region of rearranged TCR beta genes was performed with a multiplex PCR assay on genomic DNA. The amplified TCR beta libraries were sequenced on the Illumina HiSeq System as 87-base-pair reads. The authors processed their data as follows. In a later analysis, tens of millions of unique TCR beta chains were counted across the roughly 700 repertoires, and roughly 9.9 million of these chains were shared by at least two donors. To remove PCR and sequencing errors, raw reads were error-corrected and collapsed into unique sequences using a nearest-neighbor algorithm that merged closely related sequences. V, D and J gene segments were assigned by aligning CDR3 sequences to IMGT reference sequences. For a sequence to be retained, a match of at least six nucleotides to both a V gene segment and a J gene segment was required. Rearrangements were classified as productive when the CDR3 lacked stop codons and remained in frame with V and J, and all other rearrangements were classified as non-productive. Following IMGT convention, CDR3 was defined as the stretch from the second conserved V-encoded cysteine up to the conserved J-encoded phenylalanine. The earlier analysis of some 550 of the donors excluded any sequence lacking an unambiguous match to a single V gene segment. In an earlier analysis of 587 of the donors, V segments were called functional above 56.7% productive rearrangements and were called segregating when the between-donor standard deviation exceeded 5%. A statistical classification framework was developed to diagnose cytomegalovirus status using the catalog of TCR beta chain sequences. In a later analysis, TCR nucleotide sequences were compared against IMGT/GENE-DB human TR gene sequences so that V and J genes could be assigned. A later analysis assigned CDR3 sequences and most-parsimonious VDJ recombination scenarios with the TCRdist pipeline. In a later analysis, each TCR beta chain was defined by its CDR3 amino acid sequence together with its V-gene family, and reads lacking a unique V-gene family were excluded. As a way to deal with suspected cross-contamination and a sequencing artifact, a later analysis dropped 450 to 600 nucleotide sequences that were highly shared and had low generation probability. In a later analysis, a clonal expansion index for each public chain was calculated from normalized within-repertoire ranks of inferred template counts. A later analysis computed generation probabilities with a VDJ recombination model fitted to out-of-frame rearrangements, and checked the results against IGoR. In a later analysis, hypergeometric tests were used to score TCR-TCR, TCR-HLA and TCR-CMV co-occurrence, with a repertoire-size bias correction applied to TCR pairs. In a later analysis, false discovery rates were estimated by permuting HLA or CMV assignments 20 times. In a later analysis, co-occurring TCRs were grouped with DBSCAN, and TCRdist sequence similarity was added when clustering was performed within HLA-allele-positive subsets. Co-occurrence clustering excluded repertoires with fewer than 30,000 or more than 120,000 public chains, plus five with anomalous nucleotide sharing. Not all clones reach the TCRdb copy of this immuneACCESS table, which keeps in-frame sequences only. Checked studies attribute under half of the gap to unresolved V genes and leave the rest unexplained. V, J and clone size are taken as reported in that table, and D and trimming were inferred from the DNA itself. The sample table holds roughly 190,000 clones, of which approximately 79% were seen once. 1.5% of the sample is taken by the ten largest.

CDR1 and CDR2 (LNHDA, SQIVND) derive from the germline V gene (reference sequence). From the cysteine through the phenylalanine, the CDR3 covers 14 amino acids. Here the CDR3 DNA is all that survives: 42 bases in frame from base 1. V was cut back by 3 bases and J by 5 bases, leaving a gap of 11 bases between them. In this chain, TRBV19 is recombined with TRBJ1-5; the D gene is unclear. The material sequenced was PBMCs. The receptor's source is a girl under 18 in good health and CMV-seropositive. The encoded CDR3 is CASSIEGSDQPQHF. The base sequence is TGTGCCAGTAGTATCGAGGGCAGCGATCAGCCCCAGCATTTT.